This entry concerns a single T cell receptor beta chain. The sample belongs to a study of blood T cell repertoires in COVID-19. Overall study context: The analysed material was cDNA or gDNA that came from T cells, B-cell-depleted T cells, or PBMCs.

J was trimmed by 5 bases and V by 4 bases; bases with no gene match: 6. CDR3 size: 15 residues. Germline CDR1 SGHRS, CDR2 YFSETQ. As processed by the authors: It was from reference gene primer amplification that nucleated cell counts were estimated. Measured with immunoSEQ multiplex PCR; TCRdb has only the in-frame clones, and not every one. D and trimming come from the DNA, and the V and J calls and clone size come from that table. The repertoire holds tens of thousands of clones, with roughly four fifths as singletons. The source of this sequence is a man in his sixties or seventies with active COVID-19. V gene TRBV5-1 combines with J gene TRBJ1-4, with TRBD1 matching 9 bases. What was sequenced was peripheral blood. CDR3 protein: CASSLAGTGNEKLFF. CDR3 DNA sequence: TGCGCCAGCAGCCTGGCCGGGACAGGGAATGAAAAACTGTTTTTT.